The next 19 T cell receptor beta chains were all read from a single sample in a study of T cell repertoires in cytomegalovirus infection. TCRdb passed the reads through MiXCR, listing each CDR3 protein once. The repertoire holds 200,000 to 250,000 distinct CDR3 sequences, with roughly 23% as singletons. Sequenced: CD8+ T cells from PBMCs. The receptors were gathered from a human donor in good health (CMV status not recorded). Some clones in this sample may be carry-over from other donors' samples.

As to this clonotype: A much larger clone differs by one base, so this may be a read error. The rearrangement joins TRBV7-2 to TRBJ1-2; a possible D gene is TRBD1 (5 bases). CDR3 length equals 14 residues. CDR1 is SGHTA, CDR2 FQGNSA, per germline. As DNA, the CDR3 is TGTGCCAGCAGGGGCCCAGGCGGGGCTGGTGGCTGCACCTTC. This sequence encodes CASRGPGGAGGCTF.

This clonotype turned up a few times. V and J are TRBV19 and TRBJ2-1; TRBD1 or TRBD2 may be the D gene (6 bases each). The length of the CDR3 is 13 residues. The germline V gene has CDR1 LNHDA and CDR2 SQIVND (reference sequence). Trimming removed 5 bases from V and 9 bases from J, with 14 bases in between. The CDR3 bases are TGTGCCAGTAGTGAAAGGGGGGCAGGTGAGCAGTTCTTC. It translates to CASSERGAGEQFF.

J is TRBJ1-5 and V is TRBV4-1; TRBD1 is a possible D gene (5 bases). Trimming stripped 0 bases from V and 2 bases from J, with 14 bases between. The CDR3 has 17 residues. Germline CDR1 reads MGHRA; CDR2 reads YSYEKL. This CDR3 is CASSQDPTGGGNQPQHF. The CDR3 region has the DNA TGCGCCAGCAGCCAAGATCCCACAGGAGGGGGCAATCAGCCCCAGCATTTT.

The count of this clonotype is one. The chain joins TRBV29-1 to TRBJ1-2; D not resolved. Per the germline V gene, CDR1 is SQVTM and CDR2 is ANQGSEA. CDR3 length: 11 amino acids. The CDR3 DNA reads as TGCAGTACTACCGAGGCTTATGGCTACACCTTC. Translated, it gives CSTTEAYGYTF.

This clonotype was counted between two and nine times. This chain links TRBV7-6 with TRBJ1-4; D not resolved. Germline V gene sequence: CDR1 SGHVS, CDR2 FNYEAQ. The CDR3 totals 12 residues. V was pared by 2 bases and J by 8 bases, with 6 bases between. CDR3 sequence (DNA): TGTGCCAGCAGCTTATTCCAAGAAAAACTGTTTTTT. Its protein is CASSLFQEKLFF.

The gene calls are TRBV28 and TRBJ2-1; 7 bases match TRBD1. The CDR3 contains 14 residues. The J segment lost 5 bases and the V segment lost 6 bases, leaving 7 bases of the junction unmatched. Germline CDR1 and CDR2: MDHEN and SYDVKM. CDR3 in DNA: TGTGCCAGCAGCCACAGGGGATGGGACAATGAGCAGTTCTTC. As protein: CASSHRGWDNEQFF.

The rearrangement uses TRBV28 and TRBJ2-2, with D unresolved. CDR3 length equals 14 residues. V lost 11 bases to trimming and J lost 0 bases, with 13 bases between them. The germline CDR1 and CDR2 sequences are MDHEN and SYDVKM. CDR3 nucleotide sequence: TGTGCCGCCGGGCAGTCAGCGAACACCGGGGAGCTGTTTTTT. This encodes CAAGQSANTGELFF.

The CDR3 region has the DNA TGCAGCGTTGAAGCGGGGCGGGGGAAAGAGACCCAGTACTTC. Protein product: CSVEAGRGKETQYF. The genes are TRBV29-1 and TRBJ2-5; TRBD2 matches 7 bases. The CDR3 length is 14 residues. Trimming took 1 base from V and 3 from J; bases not matched to a gene: 5. CDR1 and CDR2 (germline): SQVTM, ANQGSEA. The full variable domain, rest sourced from reference TRBV29-1 and TRBJ2-5, is SAVISQKPSRDICQRGTSLTIQCQVDSQVTMMFWYRQQPGQSLTLIATANQGSEATYESGFVIDKFPISRPNLTFSTLTVSNMSPEDSSIYLCSVEAGRGKETQYFGPGTRLLVL.

The chain couples TRBV20-1 to TRBJ2-7; 11 nucleotides match TRBD1. Per the germline V gene, CDR1 is DFQATT and CDR2 is SNEGSKA (reference sequence). The CDR3 loop spans 12 amino acids. Trimming took 6 bases from V and 3 from J; bases not matched to a gene: 1. The CDR3 sequence: CSAGQGGYEQYF. The CDR3, as DNA: TGCAGTGCGGGACAGGGGGGCTACGAGCAGTACTTC.

The chain has TRBV3-1 and TRBJ2-1; the D is unclear. V dropped 4 bases and J dropped 0 bases, with 10 bases sitting between them. The CDR3 covers 15 residues. Germline-derived CDR1 and CDR2 are LGHDT and YNNKEL (reference sequence). The CDR3 region has the DNA TGTGCCAGCAGCCCCTACACCGGCTCCTACAATGAGCAGTTCTTC. Protein sequence: CASSPYTGSYNEQFF.

The chain joins TRBV2 to TRBJ2-1, with D unresolved. The V gene lost 1 base and the J gene lost 5 bases, with 24 bases spanning the gap. The CDR3 totals 19 residues. Germline lookup yields CDR1 SNHLY and CDR2 FYNNEI. The CDR3 here is CASSEVNVRAVRVNNEQFF. As DNA, the CDR3 is TGTGCCAGCAGTGAAGTGAACGTCCGGGCAGTTAGGGTAAACAATGAGCAGTTCTTC. Supplemented by reference TRBV2 and TRBJ2-1, the full variable domain reads EPEVTQTPSHQVTQMGQEVILRCVPISNHLYFYWYRQILGQKVEFLVSFYNNEISEKSEIFDDQFSVERPDGSNFTLKIRSTKLEDSAMYFCASSEVNVRAVRVNNEQFFGPGTRLTVL.

V is TRBV7-9 and J is TRBJ2-7, with 10 bases fitting TRBD2. Trimming took 5 bases from V and 4 from J; bases not matched to a gene: 11. The CDR3 consists of 16 residues. Germline lookup yields CDR1 SEHNR and CDR2 FQNEAQ (reference sequence). CDR3 in DNA: TGTGCCAGCAGCCAGCGGCTAGCGGGAGCCGAATACGAGCAGTACTTC. It translates to CASSQRLAGAEYEQYF.

This clonotype appeared a few times. The chain links TRBV6-5 to TRBJ2-1; maybe TRBD1 (5 bases). The CDR3 has 14 residues. V was cut by 0 bases and J by 3 bases, with 6 bases left in between. Per germline, CDR1 MNHEY and CDR2 SVGAGI. The DNA of the CDR3 is TGTGCCAGCAGTTACTCCGACAGCTACAATGAGCAGTTCTTC. Translation: CASSYSDSYNEQFF.

This clonotype came up a few times. This sequence joins TRBV12-3 or TRBV12-4 and TRBJ2-1, with 7 bases identical to TRBD1. CDR3 length equals 14 residues. Losses at the gene ends were 4 bases for V and 5 bases for J; bases not matched to a gene: 5. Written as DNA, the CDR3 is TGTGCCAGCAGTTCAGGGGACAGTCACAATGAGCAGTTCTTC. This gives the protein CASSSGDSHNEQFF.

A few counts support this clonotype. V usage is TRBV20-1 and J usage is TRBJ2-1; TRBD2 might be the D (6 bases). The CDR3 totals 15 residues. Between the trimmed V and J ends, which lost 6 bases and 2 bases, there was a span of 17 bases. The germline gives CDR1 DFQATT, CDR2 SNEGSKA (reference sequence). The CDR3 is CSAYDRRGTYNEQFF. In DNA, the CDR3 is TGCAGTGCCTATGACCGTCGGGGGACCTACAATGAGCAGTTCTTC.

The chain employs TRBV2 and TRBJ2-3; D gene uncertain. The germline V gene encodes CDR1 SNHLY and CDR2 FYNNEI. CDR3 size: 16 residues. Trimming removed 8 bases at V and 0 bases at J, with 18 bases between. This CDR3 reads CASHHGPHHSTDTQYF. CDR3 in DNA: TGTGCCAGCCACCACGGCCCCCACCATAGCACAGATACGCAGTATTTT.

The gene calls are TRBV13 and TRBJ2-3; the match to TRBD2 covers 9 bases. V was clipped by 1 base and J by 0 bases; unmatched bases: 5. Germline CDR1 and CDR2: PRHDT and FYEKMQ (reference sequence). The CDR3 is made up of 17 amino acids. Here the CDR3 DNA reads TGTGCCAGCAGCTTAGTAGCGGGGGTCGACAGCACAGATACGCAGTATTTT. This encodes CASSLVAGVDSTDTQYF.

This clonotype has a handful of counts. V and J are TRBV2 and TRBJ1-1; D gene unclear. Germline lookup yields CDR1 SNHLY and CDR2 FYNNEI. The length of the CDR3 is 12 residues. V was clipped by 4 bases and J by 7 bases, with 10 bases between them. CDR3 sequence reads: CASSGPGNEAFF. CDR3 coding DNA: TGTGCCAGCAGTGGACCTGGGAATGAAGCTTTCTTT. The variable domain in full, completed from reference TRBV2 and TRBJ1-1, reads EPEVTQTPSHQVTQMGQEVILRCVPISNHLYFYWYRQILGQKVEFLVSFYNNEISEKSEIFDDQFSVERPDGSNFTLKIRSTKLEDSAMYFCASSGPGNEAFFGQGTRLTVV.

The chain uses TRBV20-1 and TRBJ1-5; TRBD1 matches at 7 bases. The CDR3 loop spans 16 amino acids. Germline loops: CDR1 DFQATT, CDR2 SNEGSKA (reference sequence). Trimming cost V 0 bases and J 3 bases; bases outside gene matches: 8. In nucleotides, the CDR3 is TGCAGTGCTAGAGATGTGAAAGGGGGCCTCAATCAGCCCCAGCATTTT. This gives the protein CSARDVKGGLNQPQHF.